Below, 30 T cell receptor beta chains from the same sample are listed, as sequenced in a study of beta chain features in type 1 diabetes. cDNA synthesis used the whole RNA isolate, giving expressed TCRB sequences. Only in-frame clones appear in the TCRdb table, and some are missing; sequencing was by immunoSEQ multiplex PCR. The data show about 220,000 clones, under 13% seen once. Sequenced: central memory CD4+ T cells from blood. Receptor source: a man aged 18 to 29 in good health.

The rearrangement uses TRBV28 and TRBJ1-5; D is uncertain. The germline V gene encodes CDR1 MDHEN and CDR2 SYDVKM. CDR3 length: 12 amino acids. Trimming took 5 bases from V and 6 from J, leaving 8 bases between them. The CDR3 DNA is TGTGCCAGCAGTCCGTTGGGTCAGCCCCAGCATTTT. The encoded protein is CASSPLGQPQHF.

The chain couples TRBV7-2 to TRBJ2-5; D might be TRBD2 (5 bases). Germline V lookup: CDR1 SGHTA, CDR2 FQGNSA. Trimming took off 0 bases at V and 5 bases at J, with 13 bases between the two ends. The CDR3 totals 15 residues. This CDR3 reads CASSLALVGVETQYF. The CDR3 nucleotides are TGTGCCAGCAGCTTAGCGCTAGTGGGAGTTGAGACCCAGTACTTC.

The chain is built from TRBV9 and TRBJ2-2; D unclear. Per the germline V gene, CDR1 is SGDLS and CDR2 is YYNGEE. This CDR3 spans 14 amino acids. Trimming cost V 2 bases and J 0 bases, with 5 bases left between them. In DNA form, the CDR3 reads TGTGCCAGCAGCGTGACCCCGAACACCGGGGAGCTGTTTTTT. The encoded protein is CASSVTPNTGELFF.

The rearrangement links TRBV7-3 to TRBJ2-6; D gene ambiguous. V lost 1 base and J lost 0, with 10 bases in between. CDR3 length equals 17 residues. Looked up from germline, CDR1 is SGHTA and CDR2 is FQGTGA. DNA of the CDR3: TGTGCCAGCAGCTTAATGGCACCTAGCTCTGGGGCCAACGTCCTGACTTTC. Protein sequence: CASSLMAPSSGANVLTF.

V gene TRBV7-2 combines with J gene TRBJ2-3, with 7 bases matching TRBD2. CDR3 length equals 16 residues. The germline gives CDR1 SGHTA, CDR2 FQGNSA. Losses at the gene ends were 5 bases for V and 3 bases for J; bases not matched to a gene: 11. The CDR3 here is CASSREAGSGTDTQYF. The DNA for the CDR3 is TGTGCCAGCAGCCGCGAAGCGGGAAGCGGGACAGATACGCAGTATTTT.

The chain uses TRBV27 and TRBJ2-1; D gene ambiguous. V was pared by 5 bases and J by 2 bases, with 4 bases between. CDR1 is MNHEY and CDR2 is SMNVEV in the germline V gene (reference sequence). The CDR3 consists of 12 residues. The DNA for the CDR3 is TGTGCCAGCAGTCAGACCTACAATGAGCAGTTCTTC. This codes for CASSQTYNEQFF.

This clone was recorded at least ten times. V usage is TRBV29-1 and J usage is TRBJ2-1, with D possibly being TRBD2 (6 bases). Trimming removed 4 bases at V and 5 bases at J, with 12 bases between. This CDR3 is built from 13 residues. Germline assignment: CDR1 SQVTM and CDR2 ANQGSEA. CDR3 in amino acids: CSVARGGDNEQFF. DNA for the CDR3: TGCAGCGTTGCTAGGGGAGGTGACAATGAGCAGTTCTTC.

This clone came up many times. The chain recombines TRBV7-9 with TRBJ2-5, with 8 nucleotides matching TRBD1. Germline trimming cut 3 bases from V and 5 bases from J; bases unmatched to any gene: 11. The CDR3 is made up of 16 amino acids. The V gene's germline CDR1 is SEHNR and CDR2 FQNEAQ (reference sequence). This CDR3 is CASSFYAWTGLETQYF. The DNA of the CDR3 is TGTGCCAGCAGCTTCTACGCCTGGACAGGGCTGGAGACCCAGTACTTC.

This clone was detected only a few times. The J gene is TRBJ2-5, the V gene TRBV9, with a possible D match to TRBD2 (5 bases). The CDR3 totals 16 residues. CDR1 and CDR2 (germline): SGDLS, YYNGEE. Trimming took 0 bases from V and 5 from J, leaving 17 bases between them. The CDR3 DNA is TGTGCCAGCAGCGTAGGATGGACCGGGGAAGTGGAGACCCAGTACTTC. It translates to CASSVGWTGEVETQYF.

Details on this clone: This CDR3 is also generated by other DNA sequences in the sample. The CDR3 DNA is TGCAGCGGGGGAACAGGGCCCGAGCAGTACTTC. Residues: CSGGTGPEQYF. V gene TRBV29-1 combines with J gene TRBJ2-7; D might be TRBD1 (6 bases). Per the germline V gene, CDR1 is SQVTM and CDR2 is ANQGSEA. The CDR3 has 11 residues. V shed 7 bases and J shed 6 bases, with 13 bases lying between them.

This clone was seen more than once but under ten times. This chain links TRBV10-3 with TRBJ2-7; no clear D gene. V shed 6 bases and J shed 1 base, with 13 bases lying between them. The CDR3 loop spans 14 amino acids. Germline V gene sequence: CDR1 ENHRY, CDR2 SYGVKD. CDR3: CAIRQDLTSYEQYF. CDR3 nucleotide sequence: TGTGCCATCAGGCAGGACCTTACTTCCTACGAGCAGTACTTC.

V and J are TRBV7-9 and TRBJ2-5; TRBD1 agrees at 10 bases. V lost 1 base to trimming and J lost 11 bases; unmatched junction nucleotides: 7. The CDR3 consists of 14 residues. CDR1 SEHNR and CDR2 FQNEAQ come from the germline V gene (reference sequence). The DNA for the CDR3 is TGTGCCAGCAGCTTAGGGGACAGGGGACGTGAGCAGTACTTC. Encoded protein: CASSLGDRGREQYF.

This clone was detected ten times or more. The genes are TRBV29-1 and TRBJ2-3; D ambiguous. The CDR3 totals 13 residues. V gave up 6 bases and J gave up 4 bases, with 14 bases separating them. Germline V lookup: CDR1 SQVTM, CDR2 ANQGSEA. The CDR3 DNA is TGCAGCGTGACGCCCGATGGCGCAGATACGCAGTATTTT. It translates to CSVTPDGADTQYF.

V is TRBV9 and J is TRBJ1-1, with D possibly being TRBD1 (6 bases). V dropped 0 bases and J dropped 5 bases, with 20 bases sitting between them. The CDR3 runs to 17 residues. The germline V gene encodes CDR1 SGDLS and CDR2 YYNGEE. The CDR3 reads CASSVGGYGQGLTEAFF. The DNA of the CDR3 is TGTGCCAGCAGCGTAGGGGGTTATGGGCAGGGGTTGACTGAAGCTTTCTTT.

This clone has more than one count but fewer than ten. The chain employs TRBV5-1 and TRBJ2-1, with D possibly matching TRBD2 (6 bases). Germline-derived CDR1 and CDR2 are SGHRS and YFSETQ. CDR3 length: 17 amino acids. V was shortened by 4 bases and J by 0 bases, with 17 bases between the two germline ends. The CDR3 region is CASSLEMGGSSYNEQFF. In nucleotides, the CDR3 is TGCGCCAGCAGCCTAGAAATGGGGGGAAGCTCCTACAATGAGCAGTTCTTC.

The rearrangement joins TRBV19 to TRBJ2-1; D remains unclear. The CDR3 covers 11 residues. Germline CDR1 is LNHDA and CDR2 is SQIVND (reference sequence). The V gene lost 5 bases and the J gene lost 8 bases, with 7 bases spanning the gap. CDR3 region: CASSVYYEQFF. Written as DNA, the CDR3 is TGTGCCAGTAGTGTATACTATGAGCAGTTCTTC.

In its sample, this clone was seen many times. The chain combines TRBV4-2 with TRBJ2-1, with 8 bases identical to TRBD2. J lost 6 bases, V lost 1 base, and 8 bases had no gene match. This CDR3 spans 16 amino acids. Germline V gives CDR1 LGHNA, CDR2 YNFKEQ. The CDR3 DNA reads as TGTGCCAGCAGCCAAGTGTGGGCCGGGGGGGCCAATGAGCAGTTCTTC. This encodes CASSQVWAGGANEQFF.

This clone showed up just a few times. Distinct nucleotide sequences in the sample also encode this CDR3. The chain recombines TRBV5-6 with TRBJ2-1; D remains unclear. The CDR3 is made up of 14 amino acids. V lost 0 bases and J 3 bases, leaving 7 bases between the germline ends. From germline, CDR1 is SGHDT and CDR2 YYEEEE. The CDR3 here is CASSLVGGYNEQFF. The CDR3 nucleotides are TGTGCCAGCAGCTTGGTGGGTGGCTACAATGAGCAGTTCTTC.

This clone has just a few counts. The same CDR3 can be traced to other DNA sequences in this sample. The chain joins TRBV7-2 to TRBJ2-7, with D unresolved. CDR3 size: 13 residues. Germline V gives CDR1 SGHTA, CDR2 FQGNSA. Trimming removed 7 bases at V and 1 base at J, with 11 bases between. The CDR3 here is CASNAGGSYEQYF. CDR3 coding DNA: TGTGCCAGCAACGCTGGTGGGTCCTACGAGCAGTACTTC.

This clone appeared many times. This chain uses TRBV4-2 with TRBJ2-1; 10 positions agree with TRBD2. The V and J ends lost 0 bases and 2 bases, in that order; junction bases with no gene match: 4. Germline values: CDR1 LGHNA, CDR2 YNFKEQ. CDR3 size: 17 residues. This CDR3 is CASSQDFLAGAYNEQFF. As DNA, the CDR3 is TGTGCCAGCAGCCAAGACTTCCTAGCGGGGGCCTACAATGAGCAGTTCTTC.

This clone was found many times. V usage is TRBV2 and J usage is TRBJ2-3; tentatively, D is TRBD1 (6 bases). Trimming left V 6 bases short and J 1 base short, with 14 bases between. CDR3 length: 15 amino acids. The germline CDR1 and CDR2 sequences are SNHLY and FYNNEI. The CDR3 sequence is CASRKTGLGTDTQYF. In DNA form, the CDR3 reads TGTGCCAGCAGAAAAACAGGGTTAGGCACAGATACGCAGTATTTT.

This clone was seen repeatedly, ten times or more. The chain combines TRBV15 with TRBJ1-4; TRBD1 might be the D (5 bases). Trimming took off 4 bases at V and 7 bases at J, with 16 bases between the two ends. The V gene's germline CDR1 is LNHNV and CDR2 YYDKDF (reference sequence). There are 15 residues in the CDR3. CDR3 sequence: CATSIGGSVGEKLFF. In nucleotides, the CDR3 is TGTGCCACCAGCATCGGGGGGAGTGTTGGTGAAAAACTGTTTTTT.

The chain joins TRBV19 to TRBJ2-1; 8 nucleotides agree with TRBD2. After removal of 7 bases from V and 3 bases from J, the junction contained 14 bases not matched to a gene. In germline, CDR1 is LNHDA, CDR2 SQIVND (reference sequence). CDR3 length: 17 residues. In DNA, the CDR3 is TGTGCCAGTACCAGAGGAATAGCGGGAAGGGGCTACAATGAGCAGTTCTTC. Translated: CASTRGIAGRGYNEQFF.

Here the CDR3 reads CSARDDRGAFF. CDR3 nucleotides: TGCAGTGCTAGAGATGACAGGGGAGCTTTCTTT. The gene calls are TRBV20-1 and TRBJ1-1; 8 bases align to TRBD1. This CDR3 is 11 amino acids long. V gave up 0 bases and J gave up 10 bases; unmatched junction bases: 1. Germline CDR1 is DFQATT and CDR2 is SNEGSKA (reference sequence).

The chain uses TRBV11-2 and TRBJ2-1; D perhaps matches TRBD2 (5 bases). Germline V gene data show CDR1 as SGHAT and CDR2 as FQNNGV. The CDR3 totals 16 residues. Trimming took 5 bases from V and 0 from J, leaving 14 bases between them. CDR3 in DNA: TGTGCCAGCAGCCACGGCGGAGGTTACTCCTACAATGAGCAGTTCTTC. Amino acid sequence: CASSHGGGYSYNEQFF.

The chain joins TRBV2 to TRBJ2-7; 7 bases are shared with TRBD1. Germline V gene lookup returns CDR1 SNHLY and CDR2 FYNNEI. The V and J ends lost 6 bases and 5 bases, in that order; junction bases with no gene match: 7. This CDR3 is 13 amino acids long. As DNA, the CDR3 is TGTGCCAGCAGCTCACAGGGGACGAACGAGCAGTACTTC. This codes for CASSSQGTNEQYF.

This chain's CDR3 is CAWRYSGTGVPKNSPLHF. In nucleotides, the CDR3 is TGTGCCTGGAGGTACTCCGGGACAGGGGTTCCAAAAAATTCACCCCTCCACTTT. The chain employs TRBV30 and TRBJ1-6; TRBD1 matches at 10 bases. The ends lost 3 bases at V and 7 bases at J; junction bases unmatched: 15. In germline, CDR1 is GTSNPN, CDR2 SVGIG (reference sequence). The CDR3 length is 18 residues.

The genes are TRBV2 and TRBJ1-1; D is unclear. The V and J ends lost 5 bases and 2 bases respectively, with 9 bases between them. The CDR3 length is 13 residues. Germline V gene sequence: CDR1 SNHLY, CDR2 FYNNEI. The CDR3 region is CASSQNPNTEAFF. CDR3 sequence (DNA): TGTGCCAGCAGTCAAAACCCTAACACTGAAGCTTTCTTT. The full variable domain, rest sourced from reference TRBV2 and TRBJ1-1, is EPEVTQTPSHQVTQMGQEVILRCVPISNHLYFYWYRQILGQKVEFLVSFYNNEISEKSEIFDDQFSVERPDGSNFTLKIRSTKLEDSAMYFCASSQNPNTEAFFGQGTRLTVV.

V and J are TRBV16 and TRBJ2-1; D unresolved. CDR1 and CDR2 (germline): KGHSY, FQNENV. CDR3 size: 14 residues. Trimming cost V 4 bases and J 4 bases, with 11 bases left between them. The CDR3 region is CASSLSGRYNEQFF. The CDR3 DNA is TGTGCCAGCAGCCTATCGGGCCGATACAATGAGCAGTTCTTC.

There are a few counts of this clone. The chain joins TRBV5-8 to TRBJ2-7; no definite D call. V lost 0 bases, J lost 2 bases, and 9 bases lay in between. Germline CDR1 SGHTS, CDR2 YDEGEE. CDR3 length: 14 amino acids. In DNA, the CDR3 is TGTGCCAGCAGCTTGGTCGGTGGGGCCTACGAGCAGTACTTC. Translated: CASSLVGGAYEQYF.